A selection of T cell receptor beta chains follows, all from one sample in a study of blood T cell repertoires in COVID-19. This table comes from immunoSEQ multiplex PCR, and its TCRdb copy is limited to in-frame clones, with some not included. The sample has hundreds of thousands of clones; around 90% are singletons. The specimen sequenced was peripheral blood. The receptor source for this set is a woman aged 18-29 years with acute or convalescent COVID-19. CDR3s include the opening cysteine and the closing phenylalanine or tryptophan. The order of the fields is clone size, J gene, D gene, V gene, CDR3 DNA, CDR3 protein. The D gene is left open where the match is weak. Size values are once, few and many counts, or a class for expanded clones, and some rows have none.

.,TRBJ2-7,TRBD1,TRBV6-2/TRBV6-3,TGTGCCAGCAGTTACAGGGGGCTCTCCTACGAGCAGTACTTC,CASSYRGLSYEQYF
.,TRBJ2-1,.,TRBV2,TGTGCCAGCAGTGGGTGGGGGGTCAACAATGAGCAGTTCTTC,CASSGWGVNNEQFF
.,TRBJ2-7,.,TRBV5-6,TGTGCCAGCAGCTCCTGGTCCCTCAGGGGCCTCCTCTACGAGCAGTACTTC,CASSSWSLRGLLYEQYF
.,TRBJ1-3,.,TRBV3-1/TRBV3-2,TGTGCCAGCACCCCAGGGAGGAACACCATATATTTT,CASTPGRNTIYF
.,TRBJ2-3,.,TRBV20-1,TGCAGTGCTAGGGGCGATACGCAGTATTTT,CSARGDTQYF
.,TRBJ1-1,.,TRBV25-1,TGTGCCAGCAAGGGGCCCGGGTACACTGAAGCTTTCTTT,CASKGPGYTEAFF
.,TRBJ1-2,TRBD1,TRBV18,TGTGCCAGCTCACCACCAAACAGGGGGAGTGGTGGCTACACCTTC,CASSPPNRGSGGYTF
.,TRBJ2-7,.,TRBV7-2,TGTGCCAGCAGCCTAGACAGCCAAGTCTACGAGCAGTACTTC,CASSLDSQVYEQYF
few,TRBJ2-3,.,TRBV6-4,TGTGCCAGCAGTGAAGTAGGGTCAGGGTCTGATACGCAGTATTTT,CASSEVGSGSDTQYF
.,TRBJ2-7,TRBD1,TRBV27,TGTGCCAGCAGTGCCAACCGGGACAGGGTGCGCTACGAGCAGTACTTC,CASSANRDRVRYEQYF
.,TRBJ1-1,.,TRBV5-4,TGTGCCAGCGCACAGGGGAACACTGAAGCTTTCTTT,CASAQGNTEAFF
.,TRBJ1-2,.,TRBV6-6,TGTGCCAGCAGCCACGGGGTCCAGGGCTACACCTTC,CASSHGVQGYTF
.,TRBJ1-3,.,TRBV29-1,TGCAGCGTTGCCCGGGGGGGAAACACCATATATTTT,CSVARGGNTIYF
.,TRBJ1-5,TRBD1,TRBV2,TGTGCCAGCAGCCCCGGGACAGGGGTTCAGCCCCAGCATTTT,CASSPGTGVQPQHF
once,TRBJ1-2,.,TRBV6-5,TGTGCCAGCAGTTACTCGTACGCAGCTAACTATGGCTACACCTTC,CASSYSYAANYGYTF
.,TRBJ2-3,.,TRBV2,TGTGCCAGCACCTACGGGGATACGCAGTATTTT,CASTYGDTQYF
.,TRBJ2-7,TRBD2,TRBV28,TGTGCCAGCAGTACTGCTGGGGGGGGTGGCGGCGAGCAGTACTTC,CASSTAGGGGGEQYF
.,TRBJ1-2,.,TRBV6-4,TGTGCCAGCAGTTCTCCAGGCCGCTCTGGCTACACCTTC,CASSSPGRSGYTF
.,TRBJ1-5,.,TRBV12-5,TGTGCTAGTGGTTTGTATCAGGGTTGGAACCAGCCCCAGCATTTT,CASGLYQGWNQPQHF
.,TRBJ2-2,.,TRBV11-2,TGTGCCAGCAGCTTTATCCCGAACACCGGGGAGCTGTTTTTT,CASSFIPNTGELFF
.,TRBJ2-7,.,TRBV6-5,TGTGCCAGCAGTTACGATTCAAGCTTACTCTCCTACGAGCAGTACTTC,CASSYDSSLLSYEQYF
.,TRBJ1-5,.,TRBV18,TGTGCCAGCTCACTCCGGGAGAATCAGCCCCAGCATTTT,CASSLRENQPQHF
.,TRBJ1-3,TRBD1,TRBV19,TGTGCCAGCTCAGGGGGCGGGAGCTCTGGAAACACCATATATTTT,CASSGGGSSGNTIYF
once,TRBJ2-7,.,TRBV6-5,TGTGCCAGCAGTTACTCGCCAGCCTACGAGCAGTACTTC,CASSYSPAYEQYF
.,TRBJ1-2,TRBD1,TRBV6-5,TGTGCCAGCAACTACCAGGGGGTCGTCAACTATGGCTACACCTTC,CASNYQGVVNYGYTF
.,TRBJ1-4,.,TRBV5-1,TGCGCCAGCAGCAGGAACAGGGAAGCTCGAGAAAAACTGTTTTTT,CASSRNREAREKLFF
.,TRBJ2-5,TRBD1,TRBV25-1,TGTGCCAGCAGTGATTCCGGACAGGGGATGTTGGAGACCCAGTACTTC,CASSDSGQGMLETQYF
.,TRBJ2-7,.,TRBV7-2,TGTGCCAGCAGCTTACAGCCCTACAGCGAGCAGTACTTC,CASSLQPYSEQYF
once,TRBJ2-1,TRBD2,TRBV11-2,TGTGCCAGCAGTTTTCCGGGACTAGCGAATGAGCAGTTCTTC,CASSFPGLANEQFF
.,TRBJ2-1,.,TRBV11-2,TGTGCCAGCACTTTAGGGGGGGGCTCCTACAATGAGCAGTTCTTC,CASTLGGGSYNEQFF
.,TRBJ1-5,.,TRBV21-1,TGTGCCAGCAGCAAAAGAAAACAGATATTTCAGCCCCAGCATTTT,CASSKRKQIFQPQHF
.,TRBJ1-1,TRBD1,TRBV9,TGTGCCAGCAGCGTAGCGGGACAGAAGAACACTGAAGCTTTCTTT,CASSVAGQKNTEAFF
.,TRBJ1-4,.,TRBV5-1,TGCGCCAGCAGCGCCTTGACACCTACTAATGAAAAACTGTTTTTT,CASSALTPTNEKLFF
.,TRBJ1-2,.,TRBV2,TGTGCCAGCAGTGACAGGGTATCCAACTATGGCTACACCTTC,CASSDRVSNYGYTF